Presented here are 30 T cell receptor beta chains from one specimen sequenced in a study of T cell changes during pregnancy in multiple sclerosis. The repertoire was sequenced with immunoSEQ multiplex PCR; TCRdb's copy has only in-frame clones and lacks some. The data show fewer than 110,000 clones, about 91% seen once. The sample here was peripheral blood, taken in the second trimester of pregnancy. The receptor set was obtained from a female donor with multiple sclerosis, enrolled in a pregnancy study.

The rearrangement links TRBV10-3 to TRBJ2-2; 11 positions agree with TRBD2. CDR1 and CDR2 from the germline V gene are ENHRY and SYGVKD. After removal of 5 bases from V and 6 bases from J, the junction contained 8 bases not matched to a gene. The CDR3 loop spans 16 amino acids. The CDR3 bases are TGTGCCATCAGTCCCTCTAGCGGGAGGACATCCGGGGAGCTGTTTTTT. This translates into CAISPSSGRTSGELFF.

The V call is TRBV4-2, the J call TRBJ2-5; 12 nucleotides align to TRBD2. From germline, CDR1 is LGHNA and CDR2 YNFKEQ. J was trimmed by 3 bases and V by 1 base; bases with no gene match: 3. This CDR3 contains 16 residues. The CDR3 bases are TGTGCCAGCAGCCAAGGGCTAGCGGGAGGGGAAGAGACCCAGTACTTC. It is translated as CASSQGLAGGEETQYF.

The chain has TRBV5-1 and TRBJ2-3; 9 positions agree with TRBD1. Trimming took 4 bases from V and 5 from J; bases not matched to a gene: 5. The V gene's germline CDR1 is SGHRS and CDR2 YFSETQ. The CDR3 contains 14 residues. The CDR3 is CASSPDRGRDTQYF. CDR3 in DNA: TGCGCCAGCAGCCCTGACAGGGGGAGAGATACGCAGTATTTT.

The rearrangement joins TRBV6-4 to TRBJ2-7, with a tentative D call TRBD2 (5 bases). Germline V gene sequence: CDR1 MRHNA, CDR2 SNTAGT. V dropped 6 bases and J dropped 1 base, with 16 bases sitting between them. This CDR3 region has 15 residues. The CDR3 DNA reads TGTGCCAGCAGAGGAAGATATTGCGGGTCCTACGAGCAGTACTTC. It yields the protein CASRGRYCGSYEQYF.

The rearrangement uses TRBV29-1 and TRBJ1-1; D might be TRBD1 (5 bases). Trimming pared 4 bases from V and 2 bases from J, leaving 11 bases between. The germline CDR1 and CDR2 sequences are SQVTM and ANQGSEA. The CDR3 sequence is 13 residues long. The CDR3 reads CSVVVGTNTEAFF. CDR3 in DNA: TGCAGCGTTGTGGTAGGGACTAACACTGAAGCTTTCTTT. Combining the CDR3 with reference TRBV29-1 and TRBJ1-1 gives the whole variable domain SAVISQKPSRDICQRGTSLTIQCQVDSQVTMMFWYRQQPGQSLTLIATANQGSEATYESGFVIDKFPISRPNLTFSTLTVSNMSPEDSSIYLCSVVVGTNTEAFFGQGTRLTVV.

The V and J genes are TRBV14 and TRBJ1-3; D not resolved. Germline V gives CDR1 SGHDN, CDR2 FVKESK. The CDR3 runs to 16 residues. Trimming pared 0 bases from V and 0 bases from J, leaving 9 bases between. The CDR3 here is CASSQDLRNSGNTIYF. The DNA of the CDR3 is TGTGCCAGCAGCCAAGATCTGAGGAACTCTGGAAACACCATATATTTT.

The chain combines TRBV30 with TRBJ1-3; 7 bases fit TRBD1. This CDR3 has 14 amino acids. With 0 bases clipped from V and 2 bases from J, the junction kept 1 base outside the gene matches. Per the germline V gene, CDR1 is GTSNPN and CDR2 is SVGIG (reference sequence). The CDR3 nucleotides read TGTGCCTGGAGTGTTGGGACAGCTGGAAACACCATATATTTT. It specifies CAWSVGTAGNTIYF.

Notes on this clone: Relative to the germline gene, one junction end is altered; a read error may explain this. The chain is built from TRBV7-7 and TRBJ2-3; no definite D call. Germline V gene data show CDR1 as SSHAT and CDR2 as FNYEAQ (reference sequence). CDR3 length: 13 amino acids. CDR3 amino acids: CASSLAVADTQYF. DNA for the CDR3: TGTGCTAGCAGCTTAGCAGTAGCAGATACGCAGTATTTT.

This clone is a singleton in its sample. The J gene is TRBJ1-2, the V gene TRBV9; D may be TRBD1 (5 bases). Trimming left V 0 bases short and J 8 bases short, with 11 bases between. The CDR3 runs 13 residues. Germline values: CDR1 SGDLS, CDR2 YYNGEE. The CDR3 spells CASSVELGGGYTF. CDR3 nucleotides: TGTGCCAGCAGCGTAGAACTGGGGGGGGGCTACACCTTC.

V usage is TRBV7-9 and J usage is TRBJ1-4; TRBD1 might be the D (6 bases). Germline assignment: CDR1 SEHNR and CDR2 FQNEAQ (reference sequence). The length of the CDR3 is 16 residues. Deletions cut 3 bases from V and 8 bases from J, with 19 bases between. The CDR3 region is CASSLALQGRREKLFF. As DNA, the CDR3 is TGTGCCAGCAGCTTGGCCCTCCAGGGGCGGAGGGAAAAACTGTTTTTT.

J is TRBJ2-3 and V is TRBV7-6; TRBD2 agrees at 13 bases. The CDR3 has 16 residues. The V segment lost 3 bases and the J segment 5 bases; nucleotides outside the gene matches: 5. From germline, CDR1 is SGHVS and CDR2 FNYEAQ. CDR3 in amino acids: CASSLGTSGTRDTQYF. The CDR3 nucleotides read TGTGCCAGCAGCTTGGGGACTAGCGGGACGCGAGATACGCAGTATTTT.

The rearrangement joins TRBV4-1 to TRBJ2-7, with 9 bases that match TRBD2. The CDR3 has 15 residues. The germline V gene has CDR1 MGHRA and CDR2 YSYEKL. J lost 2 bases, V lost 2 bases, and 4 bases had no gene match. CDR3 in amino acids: CASSQTLAGTYEQYF. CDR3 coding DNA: TGCGCCAGCAGCCAAACCCTAGCGGGGACCTACGAGCAGTACTTC.

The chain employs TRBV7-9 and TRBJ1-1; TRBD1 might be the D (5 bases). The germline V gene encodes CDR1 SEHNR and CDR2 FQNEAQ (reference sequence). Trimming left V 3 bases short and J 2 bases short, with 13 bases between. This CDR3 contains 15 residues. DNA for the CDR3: TGTGCCAGCAGCTTCGTGCCAAGGGGAAACACTGAAGCTTTCTTT. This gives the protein CASSFVPRGNTEAFF.

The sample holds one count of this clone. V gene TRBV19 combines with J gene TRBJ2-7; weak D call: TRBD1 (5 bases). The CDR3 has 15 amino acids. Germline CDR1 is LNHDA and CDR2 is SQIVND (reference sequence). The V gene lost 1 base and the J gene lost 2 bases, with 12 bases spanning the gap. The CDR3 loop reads CASSIVQGGPYEQYF. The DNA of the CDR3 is TGTGCCAGTAGTATAGTCCAGGGCGGACCCTACGAGCAGTACTTC.

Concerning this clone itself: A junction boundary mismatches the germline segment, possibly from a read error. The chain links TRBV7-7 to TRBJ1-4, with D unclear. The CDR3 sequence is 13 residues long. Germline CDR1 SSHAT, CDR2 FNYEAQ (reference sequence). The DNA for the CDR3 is TGTGCTAGCAGTAGAGTGAAGAATGAAAAACTGTTTTTT. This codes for CASSRVKNEKLFF.

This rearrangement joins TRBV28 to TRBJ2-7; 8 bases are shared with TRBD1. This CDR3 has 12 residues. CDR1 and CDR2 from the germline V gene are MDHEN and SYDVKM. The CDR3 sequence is CSTGGSYYEQYF. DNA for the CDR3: TGTTCAACAGGGGGAAGCTACTACGAGCAGTACTTC.

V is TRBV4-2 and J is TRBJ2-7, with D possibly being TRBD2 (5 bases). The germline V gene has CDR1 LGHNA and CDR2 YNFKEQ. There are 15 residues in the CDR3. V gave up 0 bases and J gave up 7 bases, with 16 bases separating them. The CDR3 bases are TGTGCCAGCAGCCAAGATGGTCGGTTTCCGGGAGAGCAGTACTTC. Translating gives CASSQDGRFPGEQYF.

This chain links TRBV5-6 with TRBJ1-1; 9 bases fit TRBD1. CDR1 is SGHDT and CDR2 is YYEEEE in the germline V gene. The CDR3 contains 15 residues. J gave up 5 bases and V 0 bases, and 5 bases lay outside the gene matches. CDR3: CASSLGLTGGTEAFF. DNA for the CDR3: TGTGCCAGCAGCTTGGGTTTGACAGGGGGAACTGAAGCTTTCTTT.

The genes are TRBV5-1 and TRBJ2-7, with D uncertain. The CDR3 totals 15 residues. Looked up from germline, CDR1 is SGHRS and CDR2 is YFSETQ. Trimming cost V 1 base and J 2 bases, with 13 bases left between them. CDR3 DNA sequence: TGCGCCAGCAGCTTGCAAATTTCGCAGACCTACGAGCAGTACTTC. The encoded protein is CASSLQISQTYEQYF. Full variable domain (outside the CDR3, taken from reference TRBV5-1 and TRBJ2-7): KAGVTQTPRYLIKTRGQQVTLSCSPISGHRSVSWYQQTPGQGLQFLFEYFSETQRNKGNFPGRFSGRQFSNSRSEMNVSTLELGDSALYLCASSLQISQTYEQYFGPGTRLTVT.

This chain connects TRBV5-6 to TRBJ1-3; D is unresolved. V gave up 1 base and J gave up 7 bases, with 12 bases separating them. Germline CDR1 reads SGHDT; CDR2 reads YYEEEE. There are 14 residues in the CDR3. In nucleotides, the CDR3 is TGTGCCAGCAGCTTGCGGAGTTTGTGGAACACCATATATTTT. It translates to CASSLRSLWNTIYF.

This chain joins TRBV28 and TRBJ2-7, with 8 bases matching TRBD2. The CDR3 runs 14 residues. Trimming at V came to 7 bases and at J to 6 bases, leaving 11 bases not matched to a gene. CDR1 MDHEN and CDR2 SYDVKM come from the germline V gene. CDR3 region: CASTPGGLDIEQYF. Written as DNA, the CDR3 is TGTGCCAGCACCCCGGGGGGACTAGATATCGAGCAGTACTTC. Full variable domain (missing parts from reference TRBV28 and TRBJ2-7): DVKVTQSSRYLVKRTGEKVFLECVQDMDHENMFWYRQDPGLGLRLIYFSYDVKMKEKGDIPEGYSVSREKKERFSLILESASTNQTSMYLCASTPGGLDIEQYFGPGTRLTVT.

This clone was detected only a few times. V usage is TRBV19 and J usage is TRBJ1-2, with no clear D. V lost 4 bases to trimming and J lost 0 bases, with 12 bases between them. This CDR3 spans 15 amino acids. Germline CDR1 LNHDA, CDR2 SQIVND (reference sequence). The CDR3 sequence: CASSTRLGANYGYTF. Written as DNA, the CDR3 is TGTGCCAGTAGTACCCGACTAGGAGCTAACTATGGCTACACCTTC. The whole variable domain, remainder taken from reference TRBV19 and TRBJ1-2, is DGGITQSPKYLFRKEGQNVTLSCEQNLNHDAMYWYRQDPGQGLRLIYYSQIVNDFQKGDIAEGYSVSREKKESFPLTVTSAQKNPTAFYLCASSTRLGANYGYTFGSGTRLTVV.

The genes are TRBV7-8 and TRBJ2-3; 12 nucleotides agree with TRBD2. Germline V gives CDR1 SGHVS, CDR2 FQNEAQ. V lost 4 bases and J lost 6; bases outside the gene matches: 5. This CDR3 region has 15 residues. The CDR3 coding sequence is TGTGCCAGCAGCTCGACTAGCGGGAGCATCGATACGCAGTATTTT. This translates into CASSSTSGSIDTQYF.

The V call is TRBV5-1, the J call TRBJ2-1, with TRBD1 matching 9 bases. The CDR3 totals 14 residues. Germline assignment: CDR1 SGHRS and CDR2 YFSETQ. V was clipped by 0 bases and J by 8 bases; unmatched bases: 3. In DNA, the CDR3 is TGCGCCAGCAGCTTGGAAGGACAGGGGTATGAGCAGTTCTTC. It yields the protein CASSLEGQGYEQFF.

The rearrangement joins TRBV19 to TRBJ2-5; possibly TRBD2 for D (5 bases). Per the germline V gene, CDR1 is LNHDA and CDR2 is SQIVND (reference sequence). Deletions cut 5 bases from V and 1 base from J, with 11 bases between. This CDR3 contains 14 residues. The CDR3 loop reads CASSPLGVQETQYF. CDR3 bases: TGTGCCAGTAGTCCCCTGGGAGTCCAAGAGACCCAGTACTTC.

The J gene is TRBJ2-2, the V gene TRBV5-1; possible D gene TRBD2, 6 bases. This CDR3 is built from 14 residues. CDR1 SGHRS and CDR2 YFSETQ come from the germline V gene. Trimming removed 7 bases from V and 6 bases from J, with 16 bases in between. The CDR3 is CASSARASAGELFF. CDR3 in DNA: TGCGCCAGCTCCGCTCGGGCTAGCGCCGGGGAGCTGTTTTTT.

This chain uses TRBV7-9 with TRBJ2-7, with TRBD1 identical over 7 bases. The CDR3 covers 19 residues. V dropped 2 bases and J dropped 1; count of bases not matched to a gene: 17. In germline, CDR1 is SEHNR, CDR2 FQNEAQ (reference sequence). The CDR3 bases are TGTGCCAGCAGCTTAAGGGGACAGACCGGACTCACCTTTTCCTACGAGCAGTACTTC. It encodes CASSLRGQTGLTFSYEQYF.

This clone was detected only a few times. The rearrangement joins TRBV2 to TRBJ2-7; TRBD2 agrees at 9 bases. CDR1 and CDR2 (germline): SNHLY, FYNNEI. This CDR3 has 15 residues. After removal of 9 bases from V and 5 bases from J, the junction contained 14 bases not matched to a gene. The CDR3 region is CARAGGLAGMNEQYF. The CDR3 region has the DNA TGTGCCAGGGCGGGTGGGCTAGCGGGAATGAACGAGCAGTACTTC.

DNA of the CDR3: TGCAGCGTTGGAGGGAGTACAGATACGCAGTATTTT. Its protein product is CSVGGSTDTQYF. The genes are TRBV29-1 and TRBJ2-3; TRBD2 is a possible D gene (5 bases). Trimming cost V 4 bases and J 3 bases, with 8 bases left between them. The germline gives CDR1 SQVTM, CDR2 ANQGSEA. The CDR3 extends over 12 amino acids.

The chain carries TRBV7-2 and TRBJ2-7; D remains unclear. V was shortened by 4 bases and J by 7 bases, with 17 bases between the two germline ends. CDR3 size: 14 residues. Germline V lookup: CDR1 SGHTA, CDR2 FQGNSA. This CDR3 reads CASSSLPVVKEQYF. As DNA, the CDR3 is TGTGCCAGCAGCTCCCTCCCCGTAGTCAAGGAGCAGTACTTC.